Below are 4 T cell receptor beta chains sequenced from a single sample in a study of CD8 T cells in Susac syndrome. RNA amounts of about 0.5 to 1 ug underwent reverse transcription with random hexamers. Each CDR3 protein is one row after TCRdb ran MiXCR on the immunoSEQ multiplex PCR reads. There are nearly 110,000 distinct CDR3 sequences in the sample; roughly 94% occur only once, and about 0.41% lies in the top ten. The source material was CD8+ T cells from PBMCs. The source is a human donor with Susac syndrome.

The V gene is TRBV7-3, the J gene TRBJ1-1; D remains unclear. The CDR3 totals 13 residues. The V end was cut by 2 bases, the J end by 2 bases, with 6 bases between. Germline V gene lookup returns CDR1 SGHTA and CDR2 FQGTGA. The CDR3 loop reads CASSLAQNTEAFF. CDR3 nucleotide sequence: TGTGCCAGCAGCTTAGCACAAAACACTGAAGCTTTCTTT.

The chain uses TRBV7-2 and TRBJ2-7; a weak D match, TRBD2 (6 bases). Germline CDR1 and CDR2: SGHTA and FQGNSA. This CDR3 contains 14 residues. V shed 2 bases and J shed 2 bases, with 10 bases lying between them. The CDR3 DNA is TGTGCCAGCAGCTTAAGCGCGGGGACCTACGAGCAGTACTTC. This gives the protein CASSLSAGTYEQYF.

The chain couples TRBV6-5 to TRBJ2-5; tentative D call: TRBD1 (6 bases). CDR3 size: 11 residues. Per the germline V gene, CDR1 is MNHEY and CDR2 is SVGAGI. The V end was cut by 8 bases, the J end by 4 bases, with 8 bases between. The DNA of the CDR3 is TGTGCCAGCCTCAGGGGAGAGACCCAGTACTTC. Its protein product is CASLRGETQYF.

CDR3 coding DNA: TGTGCCAGCAGTCAGGTGGGCAGCCTTAATCAGCCCCAGCATTTT. This gives the protein CASSQVGSLNQPQHF. The chain recombines TRBV12-3 or TRBV12-4 with TRBJ1-5; D unresolved. The CDR3 runs 15 residues. The germline V and J ends were trimmed by 5 bases and 4 bases, with 15 bases remaining between them.